These 12 T cell receptor beta chains were all obtained from the same sample, sequenced in a study of vaccination effects on CD4 cells after COVID-19. CD4+ T cells specific for antigen were expanded with viral peptide pools by the ViraFEST assay before sequencing. Culturing for 10 to 11 days preceded CD4+ T cell isolation. Prior SARS-CoV-2 infection was absent in the vaccine recipients, as shown by negative nucleocapsid antibodies. Antigens for these TCRs are unknown. Sequencing was performed with immunoSEQ multiplex PCR; in TCRdb, only in-frame clones are kept and a portion is missing. The profile covers about 65,000 clones, with around 76% appearing a single time and about 3% taken by the ten largest. Sample: CD4+ T cells from PBMCs cultured with HCoV-NL63 spike peptides, taken before COVID-19 vaccination. Receptors were obtained from a human donor who received a COVID-19 vaccine.

CDR3 region: CASSQNLGAYEQYV. In DNA form, the CDR3 reads TGTGCCAGCTCGCAGAACCTTGGAGCCTACGAGCAGTACGTC. The chain combines TRBV18 with TRBJ2-7; D remains unclear. CDR3 size: 14 residues. Trimming removed 6 bases at V and 2 bases at J, with 14 bases between. CDR1 KGHSH and CDR2 LQKENI come from the germline V gene.

This chain connects TRBV14 to TRBJ1-6, with a possible D match to TRBD1 (6 bases). The CDR3 runs to 14 residues. Deletions cut 4 bases from V and 9 bases from J, with 13 bases between. The V gene's germline CDR1 is SGHDN and CDR2 FVKESK. In nucleotides, the CDR3 is TGTGCCAGCAGCCCCGGGACGGACAGTTCACCCCTCCACTTT. It translates to CASSPGTDSSPLHF.

V and J are TRBV18 and TRBJ1-3; D may be TRBD1 (5 bases). Germline V gene sequence: CDR1 KGHSH, CDR2 LQKENI. With 6 bases removed from V and 0 bases from J, the gap between germline ends came to 15 bases. CDR3 length equals 16 residues. The CDR3 DNA sequence: TGTGCCAGCTCGCCGCAGTTCGGGGGCTCTGGAAACACCATATATTTT. It codes for CASSPQFGGSGNTIYF. Using reference TRBV18 and TRBJ1-3 for the parts outside the CDR3, the full variable domain is NAGVMQNPRHLVRRRGQEARLRCSPMKGHSHVYWYRQLPEEGLKFMVYLQKENIIDESGMPKERFSAEFPKEGPSILRIQQVVRGDSAAYFCASSPQFGGSGNTIYFGEGSWLTVV.

This rearrangement joins TRBV28 to TRBJ2-2; weak D call: TRBD1 (6 bases). From germline, CDR1 is MDHEN and CDR2 SYDVKM. V was cut by 11 bases and J by 2 bases, with 18 bases left in between. This CDR3 contains 15 residues. The CDR3 DNA is TGTGCCTCCAAAGAGGGGGACGTAAACACCGGGGAGCTGTTTTTT. Protein product: CASKEGDVNTGELFF.

This clone was found a few times. The chain couples TRBV5-8 to TRBJ1-1; D is possibly TRBD1 (6 bases). The ends were cut back, 5 bases at V and 6 bases at J, with 14 bases in the middle. The CDR3 has 13 amino acids. Germline CDR1 is SGHTS and CDR2 is YDEGEE. The CDR3 is CASSPSHRAEAFF. The CDR3 DNA reads TGTGCCAGCAGTCCATCCCACAGGGCTGAAGCTTTCTTT.

The chain couples TRBV12-5 to TRBJ2-5; 7 nucleotides align to TRBD1. CDR1 is LGHNT, CDR2 FRNRAP, per germline. With 2 bases clipped from V and 0 bases from J, the junction kept 0 bases outside the gene matches. The CDR3 is 14 amino acids. CDR3 coding DNA: TGTGCTAGTGGTTTGACAGGGGACCAAGAGACCCAGTACTTC. This encodes CASGLTGDQETQYF.

The chain combines TRBV6-1 with TRBJ2-7; D is ambiguous. From germline, CDR1 is MNHNS and CDR2 SASEGT. The V and J ends lost 1 base and 4 bases respectively, with 17 bases between them. The CDR3 loop spans 16 amino acids. The CDR3 nucleotides read TGTGCCAGCAGTGAAGGTCCAGCCTCCTCCCCTTACGAGCAGTACGTC. Translated: CASSEGPASSPYEQYV.

The V call is TRBV3-1 (or the pseudogene TRBV3-2), the J call TRBJ2-5; D may be TRBD1 (5 bases). Per the germline V gene, CDR1 is LGHDT and CDR2 is YNNKEL (reference sequence). V was shortened by 2 bases and J by 7 bases, with 11 bases between the two germline ends. This CDR3 spans 13 amino acids. CDR3 amino acids: CASSQRGFGTQYF. CDR3 nucleotides: TGTGCCAGCAGCCAAAGGGGTTTCGGGACCCAGTACTTC.

The rearrangement links TRBV6-2 or TRBV6-3 to TRBJ2-7; TRBD1 matches at 8 bases. The CDR3 spans 14 residues. Germline V CDR1 and CDR2: MNHEY, SVGEGT. Unmatched junction bases numbered 5, after V lost 4 bases and J lost 3 bases. Here the CDR3 DNA reads TGTGCCAGCAGTTTCGGGGACAGGTTCTACGAGCAGTACGTC. It encodes CASSFGDRFYEQYV.

The count of this clone is one. The chain is built from TRBV12-3 or TRBV12-4 and TRBJ1-1; D not resolved. The CDR3 totals 12 residues. Trimming stripped 6 bases from V and 8 bases from J, with 13 bases between. The CDR3, as DNA: TGTGCCAGCAGACGTCAAGGAGGGGAAGCTTTCTTT. Translation: CASRRQGGEAFF.

The V and J genes are TRBV7-8 and TRBJ2-1, with D perhaps being TRBD1 or TRBD2 (5 bases each). V was shortened by 4 bases and J by 4 bases, with 11 bases between the two germline ends. The length of the CDR3 is 14 residues. Germline loops: CDR1 SGHVS, CDR2 FQNEAQ. The DNA for the CDR3 is TGTGCCAGCAGCTCCGGGACGGGTTACAATGAGCAGTTCTTC. It encodes CASSSGTGYNEQFF.

The V gene is TRBV19, the J gene TRBJ1-5; TRBD1 is a possible D gene (5 bases). Germline lookup yields CDR1 LNHDA and CDR2 SQIVND (reference sequence). The CDR3 is 16 residues long. V lost 3 bases to trimming and J lost 7 bases, with 19 bases between them. The CDR3 sequence: CASSMFGRALEQPQHF. In DNA, the CDR3 is TGTGCCAGTAGTATGTTTGGCAGGGCGTTGGAGCAGCCCCAGCATTTT.